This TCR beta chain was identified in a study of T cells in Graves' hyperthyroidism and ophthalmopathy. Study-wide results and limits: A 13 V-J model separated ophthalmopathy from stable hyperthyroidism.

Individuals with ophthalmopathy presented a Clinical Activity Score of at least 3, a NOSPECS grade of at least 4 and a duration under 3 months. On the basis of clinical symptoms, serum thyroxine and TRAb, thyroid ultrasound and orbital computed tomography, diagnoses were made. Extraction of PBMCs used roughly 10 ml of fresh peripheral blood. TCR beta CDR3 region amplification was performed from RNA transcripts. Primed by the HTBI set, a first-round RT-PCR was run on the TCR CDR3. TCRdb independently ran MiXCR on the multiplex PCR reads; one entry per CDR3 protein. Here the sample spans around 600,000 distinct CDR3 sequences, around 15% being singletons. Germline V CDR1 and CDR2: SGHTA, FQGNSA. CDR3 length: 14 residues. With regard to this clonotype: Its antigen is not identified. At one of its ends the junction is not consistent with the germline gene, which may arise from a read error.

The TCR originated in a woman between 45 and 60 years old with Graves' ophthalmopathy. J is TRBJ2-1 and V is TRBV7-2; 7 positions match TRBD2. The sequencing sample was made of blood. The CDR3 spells CASRWGEGLNEQLF. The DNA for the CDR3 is TGTGCCAGCCGGTGGGGGGAGGGCCTCAATGAGCAGTTATTC.